The 20 T cell receptor beta chains presented below share a single source sample, sequenced in a study of prognosis after radiotherapy for stage I lung cancer. Genomic DNA provided the template from which TCR beta CDR3 was amplified by two-round multiplex PCR. Primers specific to each TRBV and TRBJ gene were used in first-round PCR. TCRdb re-analysed the multiplex PCR reads in MiXCR, keeping a single row per CDR3 protein. The table lists under 75,000 distinct CDR3 sequences, around 27% of them singletons. Specimen: PBMCs, collected before or after stereotactic body radiation therapy (not recorded which). The receptor source for this set is a donor aged 50 or older with non-small cell lung cancer.

This clonotype was seen many times. This chain uses TRBV18 with TRBJ1-1; D might be TRBD1 (5 bases). The V gene lost 3 bases and the J gene lost 2 bases, with 13 bases spanning the gap. This CDR3 has 15 amino acids. The germline CDR1 and CDR2 sequences are KGHSH and LQKENI. Here the CDR3 DNA reads TGTGCCAGCTCACCCTGGGGGGGGTTAAACACTGAAGCTTTCTTT. Its translation is CASSPWGGLNTEAFF.

This clonotype was recorded at least ten times. V usage is TRBV2 and J usage is TRBJ2-2; 8 bases are shared with TRBD1. The CDR3 runs 15 residues. Germline CDR1 reads SNHLY; CDR2 reads FYNNEI. The V segment lost 1 base and the J segment 6 bases; nucleotides outside the gene matches: 4. As DNA, the CDR3 is TGTGCCAGCAGTGAAGGGACAGGGTATGCCGGGGAGCTGTTTTTT. Translated, it gives CASSEGTGYAGELFF.

This clonotype showed up just a few times. As DNA, the CDR3 is TGTGCCAGCAGTTCGCCCCGGGGGGGCGCGAACACTTGGGAGCTGTTTTTT. Its translation is CASSSPRGGANTWELFF. V usage is TRBV6-5 and J usage is TRBJ2-2; 8 positions match TRBD2. V was clipped by 4 bases and J by 9 bases; unmatched bases: 16. The CDR3 runs to 17 residues. Germline-derived CDR1 and CDR2 are MNHEY and SVGAGI.

At least ten counts were recorded for this clonotype. V usage is TRBV20-1 and J usage is TRBJ2-5; TRBD1 is a possible D gene (5 bases). The germline V gene has CDR1 DFQATT and CDR2 SNEGSKA (reference sequence). V shed 0 bases and J shed 1 base, with 15 bases lying between them. The CDR3 extends over 16 amino acids. As DNA, the CDR3 is TGCAGTGCTAGAGATCTTCGGAGAGACAGCCAAGAGACCCAGTACTTC. Its translation is CSARDLRRDSQETQYF.

In its sample, this clonotype was seen many times. Here the CDR3 reads CSASNGQGLNEAFF. DNA for the CDR3: TGCAGTGCTAGCAACGGACAGGGGCTGAACGAAGCTTTCTTT. This chain links TRBV20-1 with TRBJ1-1; TRBD1 aligns across 9 bases. CDR1 and CDR2 from the germline V gene are DFQATT and SNEGSKA (reference sequence). The length of the CDR3 is 14 residues. V gave up 3 bases and J gave up 8 bases; unmatched junction bases: 10.

This clonotype has a count of ten or more. The CDR3 DNA reads TGTGCCAGCAGCCAAGGACAAGGACTCCCATTAAATTCACCCCTCCACTTT. It specifies CASSQGQGLPLNSPLHF. V and J are TRBV3-1 and TRBJ1-6; D unclear. Germline CDR1 reads LGHDT; CDR2 reads YNNKEL (reference sequence). V shed 1 base and J shed 7 bases, with 17 bases lying between them. The CDR3 is 17 amino acids.

A word on this clonotype: Since a far larger clone is one base different, this is likely a read error. The chain links TRBV6-8 to TRBJ2-3; D possibly corresponds to TRBD1 (5 bases). Germline CDR1 is MNHGY and CDR2 is SAAAGT. The CDR3 is 13 amino acids. CDR3 region: CASSLLQGNTKYF. DNA of the CDR3: TGTGCCAGCAGCCTACTCCAGGGAAATACGAAGTATTTT.

This clonotype was counted ten times or more. This chain connects TRBV7-9 to TRBJ1-5; D possibly corresponds to TRBD1 (6 bases). The CDR3 is 17 residues long. V was cut by 5 bases and J by 0 bases, with 17 bases left in between. CDR1 is SEHNR, CDR2 FQNEAQ, per germline (reference sequence). CDR3: CASSKTGTPISNQPQHF. In DNA form, the CDR3 reads TGTGCCAGCAGCAAGACCGGGACACCGATTAGCAATCAGCCCCAGCATTTT.

Comment on this clonotype: A read error may explain this, as a much larger clone is one base away. This chain connects TRBV20-1 to TRBJ1-1, with D perhaps matching TRBD1 (5 bases). Trimming removed 7 bases from V and 4 bases from J, with 16 bases in between. CDR1 is DFQATT and CDR2 is SNEGSKA in the germline V gene (reference sequence). This CDR3 region has 13 residues. The CDR3 is CSDNGGSSTEAFF. The CDR3, as DNA: TGCAGTGATAACGGGGGTTCTAGCACTGAAGCTTTCTTT.

This clonotype has a handful of counts. This sequence may be a read error, since a much larger clone differs from it by one base. The CDR3 does not close with the conserved phenylalanine or tryptophan, likely indicating a read error. CDR3 in amino acids: CASSQGRGGTLHL. CDR3 DNA sequence: TGTGCCAGCAGTCAGGGACGGGGAGGAACCCTCCACTTG. The chain joins TRBV6-1 to TRBJ1-6; tentative D call: TRBD1 (5 bases). Trimming left V 5 bases short and J 14 bases short, with 16 bases between. Germline V gives CDR1 MNHNS, CDR2 SASEGT. There are 13 residues in the CDR3.

The genes are TRBV6-1 and TRBJ2-1; TRBD1 is a possible D gene (5 bases). V gave up 3 bases and J gave up 7 bases, with 19 bases separating them. Germline V gene lookup returns CDR1 MNHNS and CDR2 SASEGT. CDR3 size: 16 residues. CDR3: CASSDELLDIVNEQFF. In DNA form, the CDR3 reads TGTGCCAGCAGTGATGAGCTTCTGGACATAGTTAATGAGCAGTTCTTC.

At least ten counts were recorded for this clonotype. V usage is TRBV19 and J usage is TRBJ1-2; D possibly corresponds to TRBD1 (5 bases). Germline CDR1 and CDR2: LNHDA and SQIVND (reference sequence). The CDR3 spans 15 residues. V dropped 4 bases and J dropped 5 bases, with 17 bases sitting between them. The CDR3 DNA sequence: TGTGCCAGTAGTAGGGGCCAGGCGGAAACGTATGGCTACACCTTC. Protein sequence: CASSRGQAETYGYTF.

This clonotype was seen repeatedly, ten times or more. The chain has TRBV5-1 and TRBJ1-2, with 8 bases identical to TRBD1. Germline assignment: CDR1 SGHRS and CDR2 YFSETQ. CDR3 size: 13 residues. Germline trimming cut 0 bases from V and 10 bases from J; bases unmatched to any gene: 5. This CDR3 is CASSLEGQGTYTF. Here the CDR3 DNA reads TGCGCCAGCAGCTTGGAAGGACAGGGCACCTACACCTTC.

The table lists this clonotype with many counts. The CDR3 region has the DNA TGTGCCAGTAGCCAGAGAGATAATCAGCCCCAGCATTTT. It specifies CASSQRDNQPQHF. The J gene is TRBJ1-5, the V gene TRBV19; D gene unclear. Germline-derived CDR1 and CDR2 are LNHDA and SQIVND (reference sequence). Between the trimmed V and J ends, which lost 6 bases and 4 bases, there was a span of 10 bases. CDR3 length equals 13 residues.

This clonotype was observed many times. The chain recombines TRBV15 with TRBJ2-1; D assignment may be TRBD1 or TRBD2 (5 bases each). This CDR3 spans 17 amino acids. CDR1 is LNHNV and CDR2 is YYDKDF in the germline V gene (reference sequence). Trimming left V 1 base short and J 1 base short, with 14 bases between. Written as DNA, the CDR3 is TGTGCCACCAGCAGAGTGGCCGTGGGGGTATCCTACAATGAGCAGTTCTTC. Protein product: CATSRVAVGVSYNEQFF. Filled out from reference TRBV15 and TRBJ2-1, the complete variable domain reads DAMVIQNPRYQVTQFGKPVTLSCSQTLNHNVMYWYQQKSSQAPKLLFHYYDKDFNNEADTPDNFQSRRPNTSFCFLDIRSPGLGDTAMYLCATSRVAVGVSYNEQFFGPGTRLTVL.

This clonotype was recorded many times. The genes are TRBV20-1 and TRBJ1-1, with D maybe TRBD1 (5 bases). Germline assignment: CDR1 DFQATT and CDR2 SNEGSKA (reference sequence). Trimming took off 6 bases at V and 8 bases at J, with 16 bases between the two ends. The CDR3 runs to 12 residues. CDR3 loop: CSAPRGVFEAFF. The CDR3 bases are TGCAGTGCCCCGAGGGGAGTGTTCGAAGCTTTCTTT.

Concerning this clonotype itself: A far bigger clonotype differs at one base, so this is likely a read error. The chain combines TRBV7-9 with TRBJ2-1; D is uncertain. Trimming took off 3 bases at V and 8 bases at J, with 14 bases between the two ends. CDR1 and CDR2 (germline): SEHNR, FQNEAQ (reference sequence). The CDR3 is 14 amino acids. CDR3: CASSLSAVAHEQFF. In DNA, the CDR3 is TGTGCCAGCAGCTTGTCGGCAGTGGCCCATGAGCAGTTCTTC.

As to this clonotype: It differs at one base from a far larger clone, so likely a read error. This rearrangement joins TRBV6-8 to TRBJ2-1, with TRBD2 matching over 8 bases. The CDR3 is 15 amino acids. Looked up from germline, CDR1 is MNHGY and CDR2 is SAAAGT. The CDR3: CDSSRRGTSYNEQFF. The CDR3 DNA reads TGTGACAGCAGCCGACGGGGGACTAGCTACAATGAGCAGTTCTTC.

By share, this clonotype counts as medium-sized. The CDR3 nucleotides read TGTGCCAGCAGTGGACCCTCGACGGATCGCGCGCAGTATTTT. Amino acid sequence: CASSGPSTDRAQYF. The chain is built from TRBV6-4 and TRBJ2-3; D remains ambiguous. V was shortened by 4 bases and J by 10 bases, with 18 bases between the two germline ends. The germline V gene encodes CDR1 MRHNA and CDR2 SNTAGT. This CDR3 has 14 residues.

This clonotype was detected many times. The chain recombines TRBV12-3 or TRBV12-4 with TRBJ2-1; 11 nucleotides agree with TRBD2. The length of the CDR3 is 14 residues. The junction had 7 bases not matched to a gene; V was cut back by 7 bases and J by 8 bases. CDR3: CASTSSGGLYEQFF. The CDR3 bases are TGTGCCAGCACCTCTAGCGGGGGGTTGTATGAGCAGTTCTTC.